This T cell receptor beta chain was recovered during a study of radiotherapy plus CTLA-4 blockade in lung cancer. About the study: Objective responses arose in approximately 20% of patients, and approximately 31% experienced disease control.

The study's findings and limits: In blood, after radiotherapy plus ipilimumab, tumor-derived TCR clones expanded.

As to this clone: The target antigen is unknown.

Germline assignment: CDR1 MDHEN and CDR2 SYDVKM. The V and J ends lost 6 bases and 2 bases respectively, with 16 bases between them. This CDR3 region has 15 residues. TCRdb's copy holds only in-frame clones and misses some; the assay was immunoSEQ multiplex PCR. The sample includes around 110,000 clones, approximately 87% of them seen just once. The receptor was isolated from a human donor with non-small cell lung cancer that progressed on radiotherapy plus ipilimumab. Some clones in this sample may be carry-over from other donors' samples. Specimen: peripheral blood, collected from a patient treated with radiotherapy plus ipilimumab. This chain uses TRBV28 with TRBJ1-2; possible D gene TRBD1, 5 bases. CDR3 bases: TGTGCCAGCAGGTTTGTAGGGCCAGGGAACTATGGCTACACCTTC. Encoded protein: CASRFVGPGNYGYTF.